What follows is one TCR beta chain and its context. The sample originates from a study of blood T cell repertoires in COVID-19. There are 16 residues in the CDR3. The V gene lost 3 bases and the J gene lost 1 base, with 14 bases spanning the gap. CDR1 SGHKS and CDR2 YYEKEE come from the germline V gene (reference sequence). TCRdb's copy holds only in-frame clones and misses some; the assay was immunoSEQ multiplex PCR. The repertoire holds under 400,000 clones, with roughly 89% as singletons. The TCR comes from a woman in her fifties or sixties with COVID-19, enrolled during active disease. This chain joins TRBV5-5 and TRBJ1-5; D remains ambiguous. Material: peripheral blood. CDR3 sequence: CASSSGGPLSNQPQHF. DNA of the CDR3: TGTGCCAGCAGCTCAGGAGGGCCCCTAAGCAATCAGCCCCAGCATTTT. The variable domain in full, with the rest retrieved from reference TRBV5-5 and TRBJ1-5, is DAGVTQSPTHLIKTRGQQVTLRCSPISGHKSVSWYQQVLGQGPQFIFQYYEKEERGRGNFPDRFSARQFPNYSSELNVNALLLGDSALYLCASSSGGPLSNQPQHFGDGTRLSIL.